The rows below give T cell receptor beta chains drawn from one sample of a study of T-cell memory formation after mild COVID-19. From the 5' RACE reads, TCRdb called clonotypes with MiXCR, one entry per CDR3 protein. The sample holds 300,000 to 400,000 distinct CDR3 sequences; approximately 15% are singletons and the top ten take under 25%. The sequencing sample was made of PBMCs or a T cell subset sorted from them (not recorded which). The receptors come from a man younger than 30 who had mild COVID-19 (a few samples of this study predate the infection). Cell type and time point are not known. Both conserved end residues are part of each CDR3. Each record gives: CDR3 DNA, CDR3 protein, V gene, D gene, clone size, J gene. A D gene is named only where the DNA matches it firmly. Part of the rows lack a size; the others show once, few, many or a class for expanded clones.

TGTGCCAGCAGCTTAGGGTCGGGGGATCAGAACACTGAAGCTTTCTTT CASSLGSGDQNTEAFF TRBV7-6 - few TRBJ1-1
TGCGCCAGCAGCTTGACAGCTACCTACGAGCAGTACTTC CASSLTATYEQYF TRBV5-1 - many TRBJ2-7
TGCAGTGCTAGATGGAGGCAGGGGGCGGGAGCTTTCTTT CSARWRQGAGAFF TRBV20-1 TRBD1 - TRBJ1-1
TGTGCCAGCAGTTACTCGACCGTCACTAACTATGGCTACACCTTC CASSYSTVTNYGYTF TRBV6-2/TRBV6-3 - - TRBJ1-2
TGTGCCAGTAGTAGGATCAGTTTGAACACCGGGGAGCTGTTTTTT CASSRISLNTGELFF TRBV19 - - TRBJ2-2
TGTGCCATCAGTGAGATCGGTAACACCGGGGAGCTGTTTTTT CAISEIGNTGELFF TRBV10-3 - - TRBJ2-2
TGTGCCAGCAGCCACCGAGGGGCGCTTGGCTATGGCTACACCTTC CASSHRGALGYGYTF TRBV3-1 - few TRBJ1-2
TGTGCCAGCAGTTACTCGTATCCACCGGGACAGGGAAACTACAATGAGCAGTTCTTC CASSYSYPPGQGNYNEQFF TRBV6-5 TRBD1 - TRBJ2-1
TGTGCCAGCACGTCGCGGTTTGATGAGCAGTTCTTC CASTSRFDEQFF TRBV28 - few TRBJ2-1
TGTGCCAGCAGCCGTATCGGGACTAGCATAGAGACCCAGTACTTC CASSRIGTSIETQYF TRBV6-2/TRBV6-3 TRBD2 - TRBJ2-5
TGTGCCAGCAGTCCGGGACAGACGCTAGGAAGGCAGCCCCAGCATTTT CASSPGQTLGRQPQHF TRBV12-3/TRBV12-4 TRBD1 few TRBJ1-5
TGCGCCAGCAGCTACCCCGACAGTTTCTATGGCTACACCTTC CASSYPDSFYGYTF TRBV5-1 - many TRBJ1-2
TGTGCCAGCAGCTTTAGAGCGGGGGGAGGAACAGATACGCAGTATTTT CASSFRAGGGTDTQYF TRBV5-5 TRBD2 - TRBJ2-3
TGTGCCAGCACCTTGGACAGAGGTTCCTACAATGAGCAGTTCTTC CASTLDRGSYNEQFF TRBV21-1 - - TRBJ2-1
TGTGCCAGCAGCTCTGTCAGGGGCCAGTACTTC CASSSVRGQYF TRBV11-2 - few TRBJ2-5
TGCGCCAGCAGCCTGACTAGCGGGGCGGGAGATACGCAGTATTTT CASSLTSGAGDTQYF TRBV5-1 TRBD2 many TRBJ2-3
TGTGCCAGCAGTGGCCCCCCGGGCTTAGAGACCCAGTACTTC CASSGPPGLETQYF TRBV2 - - TRBJ2-5
TGTGCCAGCCACGGGGGAGGGGATGAGCAGTTCTTC CASHGGGDEQFF TRBV6-2/TRBV6-3 TRBD2 few TRBJ2-1